This T cell receptor beta chain emerged from a study of T cells in Graves' hyperthyroidism and ophthalmopathy. Template material for amplifying TCR beta CDR3 regions consisted of RNA transcripts. The HTBI set primed first-round TCR CDR3 RT-PCR. One entry per CDR3 protein, called by TCRdb with MiXCR from the multiplex PCR reads. The sample carries 650,000 to 850,000 distinct CDR3 sequences, around 20% recorded once. V was clipped by 4 bases and J by 5 bases; unmatched bases: 7. The CDR3 has 14 amino acids. Looked up from germline, CDR1 is MNHEY and CDR2 is SMNVEV (reference sequence). This chain connects TRBV27 to TRBJ2-7, with TRBD1 matching over 8 bases. The sequencing input was blood. This sequence was found in a woman aged 45-60 years with Graves' hyperthyroidism that later progressed to Graves' ophthalmopathy. This chain's CDR3 is CASSYRRGLNEQYF. The CDR3 DNA reads as TGTGCCAGCAGTTATCGCAGGGGGCTCAACGAGCAGTACTTC.